These 10 T cell receptor beta chains share one sample of origin, sequenced in a study of T cell responses to AZD1222 COVID-19 vaccine. Produced via immunoSEQ multiplex PCR; TCRdb's table is partial and in-frame only. The sample includes fewer than 150,000 clones, around 86% seen only once; the top ten take about 7.8%. The material sequenced was peripheral blood, taken on day 0 of AZD1222 vaccination. The receptors stem from an adult in good health.

V usage is TRBV20-1 and J usage is TRBJ2-7; the D gene is possibly TRBD1 (6 bases). The V end lost 3 bases, the J end lost 2 bases, and 11 bases lay between the germline ends. The CDR3 consists of 13 residues. Germline loops: CDR1 DFQATT, CDR2 SNEGSKA (reference sequence). The CDR3 here is CSASAGDPYEQYF. The DNA for the CDR3 is TGCAGTGCTAGTGCAGGGGACCCCTACGAGCAGTACTTC.

CDR3 DNA: TGTGCCAGCAGCGGAAATGGACGGCCAAGCACAGATACGCAGTATTTT. It encodes CASSGNGRPSTDTQYF. This chain connects TRBV2 to TRBJ2-3; D gene ambiguous. This CDR3 spans 16 amino acids. Trimming stripped 6 bases from V and 0 bases from J, with 16 bases between. Germline V gene lookup returns CDR1 SNHLY and CDR2 FYNNEI. Based on the CDR3 plus reference TRBV2 and TRBJ2-3, the full variable domain is EPEVTQTPSHQVTQMGQEVILRCVPISNHLYFYWYRQILGQKVEFLVSFYNNEISEKSEIFDDQFSVERPDGSNFTLKIRSTKLEDSAMYFCASSGNGRPSTDTQYFGPGTRLTVL.

The V and J genes are TRBV11-2 and TRBJ2-2; 8 nucleotides match TRBD2. Trimming took 5 bases from V and 5 from J; bases not matched to a gene: 7. Germline V lookup: CDR1 SGHAT, CDR2 FQNNGV. The CDR3 contains 15 residues. The CDR3 loop reads CASSTWTSSTGELFF. As DNA, the CDR3 is TGTGCCAGCAGCACCTGGACTAGCTCGACCGGGGAGCTGTTTTTT.

A single count supports this clone. This chain connects TRBV5-4 to TRBJ1-1; 8 bases fit TRBD1. The CDR3 contains 13 residues. Trimming took 5 bases from V and 7 from J; bases not matched to a gene: 7. The germline V gene has CDR1 SGHNT and CDR2 YYREEE (reference sequence). CDR3 in amino acids: CASRQTGGIEAFF. CDR3 DNA sequence: TGTGCCAGCAGGCAAACAGGGGGAATTGAAGCTTTCTTT.

This chain uses TRBV7-6 with TRBJ2-7, with 8 bases fitting TRBD1. The germline CDR1 and CDR2 sequences are SGHVS and FNYEAQ. Trimming took 5 bases from V and 5 from J; bases not matched to a gene: 8. The CDR3 totals 14 residues. CDR3 sequence: CASSASGQVDEQYF. DNA for the CDR3: TGTGCCAGCAGCGCCTCGGGACAGGTTGACGAGCAGTACTTC.

The chain combines TRBV10-1 with TRBJ2-1; 14 nucleotides align to TRBD2. The junction had 2 bases not matched to a gene; V was cut back by 2 bases and J by 8 bases. The CDR3 consists of 15 residues. CDR1 and CDR2 from the germline V gene are WNHNN and SYGVQD (reference sequence). In nucleotides, the CDR3 is TGCGCCAGCAGTGAGGGGACTAGCGGGAGACATGAGCAGTTCTTC. Amino acid sequence: CASSEGTSGRHEQFF.

The chain links TRBV5-1 to TRBJ2-2; possible D gene TRBD2, 5 bases. Trimming shortened V by 1 base and J by 5 bases, and 6 bases separated the two germline ends. Germline V gene sequence: CDR1 SGHRS, CDR2 YFSETQ. This CDR3 spans 13 amino acids. The CDR3 DNA is TGCGCCAGCAGCTTGCCGGGGACCGGGGAGCTGTTTTTT. It is translated as CASSLPGTGELFF.

A few counts support this clone. This sequence joins TRBV19 and TRBJ1-2, with D perhaps matching TRBD1 (6 bases). Between the trimmed V and J ends, which lost 6 bases and 4 bases, there was a span of 18 bases. This CDR3 contains 15 residues. Germline-derived CDR1 and CDR2 are LNHDA and SQIVND (reference sequence). CDR3 residues: CASRTRVGGGYGYTF. CDR3 nucleotides: TGTGCCAGTAGGACGCGTGTAGGGGGAGGCTATGGCTACACCTTC.

CDR3 amino acids: CASSVTGTGSTYEQYF. The CDR3 DNA follows: TGCGCCAGCAGCGTAACGGGGACAGGGAGTACCTACGAGCAGTACTTC. The rearrangement links TRBV5-1 to TRBJ2-7; 9 nucleotides align to TRBD1. Germline-derived CDR1 and CDR2 are SGHRS and YFSETQ. The CDR3 length is 16 residues. V gave up 4 bases and J gave up 2 bases; unmatched junction bases: 10. Complete variable domain (other parts from reference TRBV5-1 and TRBJ2-7): KAGVTQTPRYLIKTRGQQVTLSCSPISGHRSVSWYQQTPGQGLQFLFEYFSETQRNKGNFPGRFSGRQFSNSRSEMNVSTLELGDSALYLCASSVTGTGSTYEQYFGPGTRLTVT.

This clone was seen once. The J gene is TRBJ2-1, the V gene TRBV11-1; the D gene is possibly TRBD1 (6 bases). Germline lookup yields CDR1 SGHAT and CDR2 FQDESV (reference sequence). The V gene lost 5 bases and the J gene lost 2 bases, with 10 bases spanning the gap. There are 14 residues in the CDR3. CDR3 nucleotides: TGTGCCAGCAGCCCGAGGACAGCCTACAATGAGCAGTTCTTC. The encoded protein is CASSPRTAYNEQFF.